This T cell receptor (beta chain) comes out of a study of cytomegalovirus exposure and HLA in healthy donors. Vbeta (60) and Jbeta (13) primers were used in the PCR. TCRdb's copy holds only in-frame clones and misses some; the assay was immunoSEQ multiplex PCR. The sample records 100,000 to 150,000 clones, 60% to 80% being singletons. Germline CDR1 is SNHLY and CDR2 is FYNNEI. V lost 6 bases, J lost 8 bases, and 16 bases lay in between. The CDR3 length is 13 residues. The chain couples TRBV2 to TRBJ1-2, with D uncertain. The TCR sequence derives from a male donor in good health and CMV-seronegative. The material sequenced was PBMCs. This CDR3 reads CASRPGVSSGYTF. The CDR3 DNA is TGTGCCAGCAGACCCGGGGTGTCGAGCGGCTACACCTTC. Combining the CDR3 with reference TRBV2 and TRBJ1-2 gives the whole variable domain EPEVTQTPSHQVTQMGQEVILRCVPISNHLYFYWYRQILGQKVEFLVSFYNNEISEKSEIFDDQFSVERPDGSNFTLKIRSTKLEDSAMYFCASRPGVSSGYTFGSGTRLTVV.